This TCR beta chain stems from a study of blood T cells in healthy people across ages. There are 11 residues in the CDR3. Germline V lookup: CDR1 MNHEY, CDR2 SMNVEV (reference sequence). V was trimmed by 8 bases and J by 3 bases, leaving 5 bases between them. The second PCR ran roughly 6 to 11 cycles with a sample-barcoded 5' primer and J-beta primers. Each CDR3 protein is one row after TCRdb ran MiXCR on the 5' RACE reads. Counted here are some 1.4 million distinct CDR3 sequences, 40% to 50% occurring once; the ten biggest clones make up roughly 7.9%. The receptor was derived from a young woman in good health. Source material: blood. V gene TRBV27 combines with J gene TRBJ2-1; D gene uncertain. This CDR3 is CASVLYNEQFF. The CDR3, as DNA: TGTGCCAGCGTACTCTACAATGAGCAGTTCTTC.